The entry below describes one TCR beta chain. This CDR3 spans 16 amino acids. Losses at the gene ends were 0 bases for V and 2 bases for J; bases not matched to a gene: 7. Germline CDR1 is MGHRA and CDR2 is YSYEKL. The table came from immunoSEQ multiplex PCR; TCRdb's copy has only in-frame clones and leaves some out. The repertoire holds about 120,000 clones, with almost 85% as singletons. These data are taken from a study of blood T cell repertoires in COVID-19. In the study overall: T cells, B-cell-depleted T cells, or PBMCs supplied cDNA or gDNA.

The TCR sequence derives from a man between 65 and 85 years old with active or convalescent COVID-19. Sequencing was done on a sample of peripheral blood. V is TRBV4-1 and J is TRBJ2-7; 7 bases match TRBD1. CDR3 loop: CASSQDPSGTAYEQYF. CDR3 DNA sequence: TGCGCCAGCAGCCAAGACCCTTCGGGGACAGCCTACGAGCAGTACTTC.